Listed below are T cell receptor beta chains from one sample, sequenced in a study of PD-L1 blockade in urothelial cancer. Clones were sequenced by immunoSEQ multiplex PCR, and TCRdb holds only the in-frame ones, with some missing. The sample consists of around 1,800 clones, about 33% of them appearing once. The sequencing used tumor tissue, collected before atezolizumab (anti-PD-L1) treatment. Source of these receptors: a man aged 55-75 years with urothelial cancer. Both conserved end residues are trimmed from each CDR3. A D gene is named only where the DNA matches it firmly.

v_gene	j_gene	d_gene	CDR3aa
TRBV6-8	TRBJ1-5	-	ASSLQDSNQPQH
TRBV27	TRBJ1-1	-	ASSLKIGWGVAF
TRBV10-2	TRBJ2-2	-	ASSAWLAYGGELF
TRBV9	TRBJ2-1	TRBD1	ASSATGAPYNEQF
TRBV9	TRBJ2-2	TRBD1	ASSVTGVTTGELF
TRBV5-1	TRBJ1-6	-	ASSLGGRGSPLH
TRBV11-3	TRBJ2-7	-	ASSLDRDGSYEQY
TRBV9	TRBJ2-2	-	ASSETALGTGELF
TRBV28	TRBJ1-1	-	ASSRWTAEAF
TRBV28	TRBJ2-3	-	ASSRRGETDTQY
TRBV14	TRBJ2-5	TRBD1	ASSTGTGRGFKTQY
TRBV10-2	TRBJ1-1	-	ASSPRHSAEAF
TRBV19	TRBJ1-6	-	ASSMEVRSSPLH
TRBV23-1	TRBJ2-7	TRBD1	ASSLGTEGEQY
TRBV30	TRBJ2-6	-	AWTRQNSGANVLT
TRBV18	TRBJ1-2	-	ASSPPSGDGYT
TRBV15	TRBJ1-5	-	ATSSDLGWDQPQH
TRBV29-1	TRBJ2-2	TRBD2	SVHLAGRNTGELF